Presented here are 22 T cell receptor beta chains from one specimen sequenced in a study of tissue T cells after allogeneic stem cell transplantation. Data came from immunoSEQ multiplex PCR; TCRdb stores just in-frame clones and leaves some out. The sample lists about 40,000 clones; roughly 92% were seen once. The sequences come from blood, collected before transplantation. These receptors originate from a woman between 40 and 69 years old who later had graft-versus-host disease after an allogeneic stem cell transplant.

The V gene is TRBV18, the J gene TRBJ1-5; D ambiguous. The CDR3 has 15 amino acids. Germline CDR1 KGHSH, CDR2 LQKENI. Trimming took 3 bases from V and 2 from J, leaving 11 bases between them. CDR3 residues: CASSPAASGNQPQHF. The DNA of the CDR3 is TGTGCCAGCTCACCCGCGGCATCGGGCAATCAGCCCCAGCATTTT. Full variable domain (remainder filled in from reference TRBV18 and TRBJ1-5): NAGVMQNPRHLVRRRGQEARLRCSPMKGHSHVYWYRQLPEEGLKFMVYLQKENIIDESGMPKERFSAEFPKEGPSILRIQQVVRGDSAAYFCASSPAASGNQPQHFGDGTRLSIL.

The rearrangement joins TRBV3-1 (or the pseudogene TRBV3-2) to TRBJ2-1; the D gene is possibly TRBD1 (5 bases). With 2 bases removed from V and 8 bases from J, the gap between germline ends came to 7 bases. CDR1 is LGHDT and CDR2 is YNNKEL in the germline V gene (reference sequence). The CDR3 runs to 12 residues. In nucleotides, the CDR3 is TGTGCCAGCAGCCAACTCAGGGATGAGCAGTTCTTC. Protein product: CASSQLRDEQFF.

The chain has TRBV6-5 and TRBJ2-4, with a possible D match to TRBD1 (5 bases). Germline CDR1 MNHEY, CDR2 SVGAGI. The CDR3 covers 16 residues. V lost 2 bases, J lost 0 bases, and 11 bases lay in between. Written as DNA, the CDR3 is TGTGCCAGCAGTTACAGGGTGGGGCTAGCCAAAAACATTCAGTACTTC. Encoded protein: CASSYRVGLAKNIQYF.

The chain carries TRBV5-1 and TRBJ1-6; tentative D call: TRBD1 (5 bases). From germline, CDR1 is SGHRS and CDR2 YFSETQ. Trimming cost V 3 bases and J 4 bases, with 11 bases left between them. CDR3 size: 15 residues. The CDR3 spells CASSSGTEYNSPLHF. The CDR3 DNA reads as TGCGCCAGCAGCTCAGGGACGGAGTATAATTCACCCCTCCACTTT.

The rearrangement joins TRBV28 to TRBJ2-7; 14 bases match TRBD2. The germline gives CDR1 MDHEN, CDR2 SYDVKM. The CDR3 loop spans 15 amino acids. V shed 5 bases and J 2 bases; nucleotides not matched to a gene: 2. CDR3 protein: CASSRLAGGAYEQYF. For the CDR3, the DNA is TGTGCCAGCAGTAGACTAGCGGGAGGGGCCTACGAGCAGTACTTC.

The genes are TRBV28 and TRBJ1-5; 8 bases fit TRBD1. Germline CDR1 reads MDHEN; CDR2 reads SYDVKM. The CDR3 length is 15 residues. Losses at the gene ends were 6 bases for V and 2 bases for J; bases not matched to a gene: 6. The CDR3 here is CASRSGGGGNQPQHF. For the CDR3, the DNA is TGTGCCAGCAGGTCAGGGGGCGGTGGCAATCAGCCCCAGCATTTT.

V usage is TRBV30 and J usage is TRBJ2-3; a possible D gene is TRBD1 (5 bases). Trimming removed 5 bases from V and 1 base from J, with 13 bases in between. CDR3 length: 14 residues. The V gene's germline CDR1 is GTSNPN and CDR2 SVGIG (reference sequence). CDR3 region: CAWSIGAGTDTQYF. CDR3 coding DNA: TGTGCCTGGTCTATAGGGGCCGGCACAGATACGCAGTATTTT.

The chain uses TRBV27 and TRBJ2-1; perhaps D is TRBD1 or TRBD2 (5 bases each). Trimming left V 2 bases short and J 4 bases short, with 15 bases between. Germline CDR1 and CDR2: MNHEY and SMNVEV (reference sequence). This CDR3 has 16 amino acids. The CDR3 reads CASSLRPGTGYNEQFF. The CDR3 DNA follows: TGTGCCAGCAGTTTACGACCCGGGACGGGGTACAATGAGCAGTTCTTC.

The J gene is TRBJ2-2, the V gene TRBV5-4; 11 bases align to TRBD1. V was pared by 3 bases and J by 5 bases, with 6 bases of the junction left unmatched. Germline V lookup: CDR1 SGHNT, CDR2 YYREEE (reference sequence). CDR3 size: 16 residues. The CDR3 DNA reads TGTGCCAGCAGCTCCCCCCGGGACAGGGGGACCGGGGAGCTGTTTTTT. This encodes CASSSPRDRGTGELFF.

The chain recombines TRBV19 with TRBJ2-6; D is uncertain. The CDR3 sequence is 15 residues long. V lost 3 bases, J lost 2 bases, and 8 bases lay in between. CDR1 LNHDA and CDR2 SQIVND come from the germline V gene (reference sequence). The CDR3 region has the DNA TGTGCCAGTAGTATCATAGATACTGGGGCCAACGTCCTGACTTTC. Amino acid sequence: CASSIIDTGANVLTF.

The chain has TRBV10-2 and TRBJ1-1; D unresolved. CDR1 WSHSY and CDR2 SAAADI come from the germline V gene. The CDR3 loop spans 13 amino acids. V shed 6 bases and J shed 2 bases, with 10 bases lying between them. CDR3 sequence reads: CASSFTVNTEAFF. The CDR3 DNA reads TGCGCCAGCAGCTTTACAGTAAACACTGAAGCTTTCTTT.

V and J are TRBV30 and TRBJ1-4; D unclear. This CDR3 has 13 residues. Trimming removed 1 base at V and 13 bases at J, with 16 bases between. Germline CDR1 reads GTSNPN; CDR2 reads SVGIG (reference sequence). The CDR3 sequence is CAWSAGLSGGLFF. CDR3 coding DNA: TGTGCCTGGAGTGCGGGCCTCTCGGGAGGACTGTTTTTT.

This chain joins TRBV30 and TRBJ1-1; D ambiguous. CDR3 length: 15 amino acids. Trimming cost V 0 bases and J 3 bases, with 14 bases left between them. Germline loops: CDR1 GTSNPN, CDR2 SVGIG (reference sequence). For the CDR3, the DNA is TGTGCCTGGAGTGTTTTCCCGGGCTCACACACTGAAGCTTTCTTT. Its translation is CAWSVFPGSHTEAFF. Looking up the rest from reference TRBV30 and TRBJ1-1 gives the full variable domain: SQTIHQWPATLVQPVGSPLSLECTVEGTSNPNLYWYRQAAGRGLQLLFYSVGIGQISSEVPQNLSASRPQDRQFILSSKKLLLSDSGFYLCAWSVFPGSHTEAFFGQGTRLTVV.

The CDR3 DNA follows: TGTGCCAGCAGCCCCCACTTTGGAGCTTTCTTT. It is translated as CASSPHFGAFF. The chain is built from TRBV7-3 and TRBJ1-1, with D unresolved. The ends were cut back, 5 bases at V and 10 bases at J, with 11 bases in the middle. The CDR3 extends over 11 amino acids. Per the germline V gene, CDR1 is SGHTA and CDR2 is FQGTGA.

This clone came up once. The chain has TRBV6-1 and TRBJ1-2; tentatively, D is TRBD1 (6 bases). The germline V and J ends were trimmed by 1 base and 4 bases, with 13 bases remaining between them. The CDR3 extends over 15 amino acids. Germline loops: CDR1 MNHNS, CDR2 SASEGT. CDR3 sequence (DNA): TGTGCCAGCAGTGAAGGGCAGGGGTATTTCTATGGCTACACCTTC. This encodes CASSEGQGYFYGYTF.

The chain employs TRBV27 and TRBJ1-4; 8 nucleotides match TRBD1. The CDR3 consists of 14 residues. The V gene end was trimmed by 6 bases and the J gene end by 5 bases; junction bases not matched to a gene: 5. From germline, CDR1 is MNHEY and CDR2 SMNVEV (reference sequence). Here the CDR3 reads CASSRQGRNEKLFF. The CDR3 DNA follows: TGTGCCAGCAGCCGACAGGGGAGGAATGAAAAACTGTTTTTT. The variable domain in full, with the rest retrieved from reference TRBV27 and TRBJ1-4, is EAQVTQNPRYLITVTGKKLTVTCSQNMNHEYMSWYRQDPGLGLRQIYYSMNVEVTDKGDVPEGYKVSRKEKRNFPLILESPSPNQTSLYFCASSRQGRNEKLFFGSGTQLSVL.

The genes are TRBV7-3 and TRBJ1-2; no reliable D call. V lost 5 bases, J lost 4 bases, and 17 bases lay in between. The CDR3 is made up of 15 amino acids. The germline CDR1 and CDR2 sequences are SGHTA and FQGTGA. CDR3 loop: CASSTNTGYAYGYTF. DNA of the CDR3: TGTGCCAGCAGCACGAACACGGGTTATGCCTATGGCTACACCTTC.

This sequence joins TRBV9 and TRBJ2-1; D might be TRBD2 (5 bases). This CDR3 is built from 15 residues. V shed 4 bases and J shed 7 bases, with 18 bases lying between them. The germline V gene has CDR1 SGDLS and CDR2 YYNGEE. The CDR3 is CASSSEGEVRNEQFF. CDR3 nucleotide sequence: TGTGCCAGCAGCTCAGAGGGCGAAGTGAGGAATGAGCAGTTCTTC.

This clone was recorded only once. The chain is built from TRBV9 and TRBJ1-2; D ambiguous. This CDR3 has 15 residues. Between the trimmed V and J ends, which lost 0 bases and 1 base, there was a span of 10 bases. The germline V gene encodes CDR1 SGDLS and CDR2 YYNGEE. As DNA, the CDR3 is TGTGCCAGCAGCGTAGATGGGCAGATTAACTATGGCTACACCTTC. Its translation is CASSVDGQINYGYTF.

CDR3 bases: TGTGCCAGCTCGGCAGGGTCCTACAATGAGCAGTTCTTC. Translating gives CASSAGSYNEQFF. This rearrangement joins TRBV18 to TRBJ2-1; tentative D call: TRBD1 (5 bases). The V end lost 6 bases, the J end lost 1 base, and 7 bases lay between the germline ends. The CDR3 runs to 13 residues. The germline gives CDR1 KGHSH, CDR2 LQKENI.

The V gene is TRBV28, the J gene TRBJ1-2; D gene uncertain. Germline values: CDR1 MDHEN, CDR2 SYDVKM. This CDR3 is built from 13 residues. The CDR3 protein is CATGVVPNYGYTF. CDR3 nucleotides: TGTGCGACCGGCGTGGTTCCTAACTATGGCTACACCTTC.

The genes are TRBV30 and TRBJ2-2; 11 bases align to TRBD2. V shed 3 bases, J shed 3 bases, and the junction held 3 bases outside the gene matches. There are 15 residues in the CDR3. Germline loops: CDR1 GTSNPN, CDR2 SVGIG (reference sequence). The CDR3 coding sequence is TGTGCCTGGAGACCTAGCGGGAGGTACACCGGGGAGCTGTTTTTT. It codes for CAWRPSGRYTGELFF.